This is a list of T cell receptor beta chains from one sample in a study of cytomegalovirus exposure and HLA in healthy donors. Here immunoSEQ multiplex PCR was the method, and the copy in TCRdb shows in-frame clones only, minus some. Here the sample spans around 130,000 clones, around 79% being singletons. What was sequenced was PBMCs. The source is a woman between 18 and 30 years old in good health and CMV-seronegative. Each CDR3 is given with its conserved first and last residue. The D gene is left open where the match is weak. Some rows mark clone size as missing; the rest say once, few, many or name a class of expanded clone.

v_call	j_call	clone_size	d_call	cdr3_nt	cdr3_aa
TRBV2	TRBJ1-1	few	-	TGTGCCAGCAGTGTGGAACAGGGGAACACTGAAGCTTTCTTT	CASSVEQGNTEAFF
TRBV6-1	TRBJ1-3	-	-	TGTGCCAGCCCGGACTCGCCTGGAAACACCATATATTTT	CASPDSPGNTIYF
TRBV7-8	TRBJ1-1	-	TRBD1	TGTGCCAGCAGTAGGGACAGGAACACTGAAGCTTTCTTT	CASSRDRNTEAFF
TRBV5-1	TRBJ2-5	-	TRBD2	TGCGCCAGCAGCTCGAGACTAGCGGGGGCCCTAGAGACCCAGTACTTC	CASSSRLAGALETQYF
TRBV6-4	TRBJ2-1	few	TRBD1	TGTGCCAGCAGTGACGGGACAGGGAGCTACAATGAGCAGTTCTTC	CASSDGTGSYNEQFF
TRBV6-1	TRBJ2-2	-	TRBD2	TGTGCCAGCAGTGAGCGGGAGGGCCTCACCGGGGAGCTGTTTTTT	CASSEREGLTGELFF
TRBV19	TRBJ1-5	once	-	TGTGCCAGCGCCCTGGGGCCCTCCACTACAGGGATCCCCCAGCCCCAGCATTTT	CASALGPSTTGIPQPQHF
TRBV5-4	TRBJ1-1	-	-	TGTGCCAGCAGCTCACAAGTAGAAGCTTTCTTT	CASSSQVEAFF
TRBV7-2	TRBJ2-7	-	TRBD1	TGTGCCAGCAGCTTCCGGGACAGGGGATACGAGCAGTACTTC	CASSFRDRGYEQYF
TRBV5-1	TRBJ1-4	-	TRBD1	TGCGCCAGCAGCCCCCGGGGACAGGGGAGAACTAATGAAAAACTGTTTTTT	CASSPRGQGRTNEKLFF
TRBV19	TRBJ1-1	few	-	TGTGCCAGTAAATCGGGGAACACTGAAGCTTTCTTT	CASKSGNTEAFF
TRBV4-2	TRBJ2-3	-	TRBD2	TGTGCCAGCAGCCCCCGGGGTGGAGCGGGGGGTCCAGATACGCAGTATTTT	CASSPRGGAGGPDTQYF
TRBV21-1	TRBJ2-7	-	-	TGTGCCAGCAGCAAAAGGCGACTAGCGGGAGACTACGAGCAGTACTTC	CASSKRRLAGDYEQYF
TRBV14	TRBJ2-7	-	TRBD2	TGTGCCGGCAGCGAGTCGCTACTAGCGAACGAGCAGTACTTC	CAGSESLLANEQYF
TRBV5-1	TRBJ1-1	few	-	TGCGCCAGCAGCTTCCAACCGGGGGTAGACATGAACACTGAAGCTTTCTTT	CASSFQPGVDMNTEAFF
TRBV7-2	TRBJ2-7	-	TRBD2	TGTGCCAGCAGCTCCTTTAGCGGGGGGGTCTACGAGCAGTACTTC	CASSSFSGGVYEQYF
TRBV4-1	TRBJ2-7	-	TRBD2	TGCGCCAGCAGCCGCACGGGAGGGTCCGAGCAGTACTTC	CASSRTGGSEQYF
TRBV5-5	TRBJ2-5	-	-	TGTGCCAGCAGCTCCCAGGACTGGTACCAAGAGACCCAGTACTTC	CASSSQDWYQETQYF
TRBV6-5	TRBJ1-2	-	-	TGTGCCAGCAGTTACTCCTCCCCCCCGCAGGTTTATGGCTACACCTTC	CASSYSSPPQVYGYTF
TRBV11-3	TRBJ2-1	-	-	TGTGCCAGCAGCTTCCGGGACAATTACAATGAGCAGTTCTTC	CASSFRDNYNEQFF
TRBV5-8	TRBJ2-2	-	TRBD2	TGTGCCAGCAGCCCGAGGGTGGCGGGAGCCGGGGAGCTGTTTTTT	CASSPRVAGAGELFF
TRBV7-8	TRBJ2-7	-	TRBD1	TGTGCCAGCAATTCCGGGACAGCCTACCGCGGGCAGTACTTC	CASNSGTAYRGQYF
TRBV5-1	TRBJ2-1	-	-	TGCGCCAGCAGCTACGGGACAGAGCAGTTCTTC	CASSYGTEQFF
TRBV15	TRBJ2-5	-	-	TGTGCCACCAGCACCCGGGGAGGTGAGACCCAGTACTTC	CATSTRGGETQYF
TRBV7-9	TRBJ1-6	-	TRBD1	TGTGCCAGCAGCCAGGGGGACCCGAGCAATTCACCCCTCCACTTT	CASSQGDPSNSPLHF
TRBV6-5	TRBJ1-1	-	-	TGTGCCAGCAATGACTCAGGAGGGCGGGGTGCTTTCTTT	CASNDSGGRGAFF
TRBV4-1	TRBJ2-7	-	-	TGCGCCAGCAGCCACCTAGGGGGTTACGAGCAGTACTTC	CASSHLGGYEQYF
TRBV7-2	TRBJ1-5	-	-	TGTGCCAGCAGCATATGGGCCCCGGATCCCAATCAGCCCCAGCATTTT	CASSIWAPDPNQPQHF
TRBV19	TRBJ2-4	-	-	TGTGCCAGTAGTATTAGGTCGCGGGCAGCGGACATTCAGTACTTC	CASSIRSRAADIQYF
TRBV7-2	TRBJ1-1	-	-	TGTGCCAGCAGCCTAAATATTATGAACACTGAAGCTTTCTTT	CASSLNIMNTEAFF
TRBV27	TRBJ1-5	-	TRBD1	TGTGCCAGCAGTCCCAGGGGGTCGGGTCAGCCCCAGCATTTT	CASSPRGSGQPQHF
TRBV25-1	TRBJ2-3	-	TRBD2	TGTGCCAGCAGTTCTAGCGGGAGTTTAACAGATACGCAGTATTTT	CASSSSGSLTDTQYF
TRBV10-3	TRBJ2-3	-	-	TGTGCCATCAAGCAGGGTCTGAGCACAGATACGCAGTATTTT	CAIKQGLSTDTQYF
TRBV27	TRBJ1-2	-	-	TGTGCCAGCAGTTTAATCGCAACGTCGGGTGCTGGCTACACCTTC	CASSLIATSGAGYTF
TRBV7-6	TRBJ1-5	-	-	TGTGCCAGCAGCCTCAGTGGGGGCAGCAATCAGCCCCAGCATTTT	CASSLSGGSNQPQHF
TRBV4-1	TRBJ2-5	-	TRBD1	TGCGCCAGCAGCTCCCGGGACAGGGGGGAAGAGACCCAGTACTTC	CASSSRDRGEETQYF
TRBV5-1	TRBJ2-6	-	TRBD1	TGCGCCAGCAGCCCCCGGGACAGGGGTGTTTCTGGGGCCAACGGCCTGACTTTC	CASSPRDRGVSGANGLTF
TRBV7-9	TRBJ2-1	-	TRBD1	TGTGCCGTCCGGGACAGGGAAGGCAATGAGCAGTTCTTC	CAVRDREGNEQFF
TRBV7-2	TRBJ1-1	once	-	TGTGCCAGCAGCCCAGGGTACATGAACACTGAAGCTTTCTTT	CASSPGYMNTEAFF
TRBV7-6	TRBJ2-1	-	TRBD2	TGTGCCAGCAGCTTAGCTCGGGGGGTCGATGAGCAGTTCTTC	CASSLARGVDEQFF
TRBV6-5	TRBJ1-2	-	TRBD1	TGTGCCAGCCATACCAGGGGGCTGAATGGCTACACCTTC	CASHTRGLNGYTF
TRBV6-4	TRBJ2-2	-	-	TGTGCCAGCAGTGAGGAGCAGGGCGCCACCGGGGAGCTGTTTTTT	CASSEEQGATGELFF
TRBV13	TRBJ1-1	once	-	TGTGCCAGCAGCCTTACAGGGCTAAACACTGAAGCTTTCTTT	CASSLTGLNTEAFF
TRBV6-5	TRBJ1-2	-	-	TGTGCCAGCAGTCCTCAGGGTGTTTGGGGTGGCTACACCTTC	CASSPQGVWGGYTF
TRBV5-1	TRBJ2-7	-	TRBD2	TGCGCCAGCAGCGTAGTTCCGGGGGGGCTATCCTACGAGCAGTACTTC	CASSVVPGGLSYEQYF
TRBV6-1	TRBJ1-4	-	TRBD1	TGTGCCAGCAGTGAAATCGGAGGGGGCGAAAAACTGTTTTTT	CASSEIGGGEKLFF
TRBV29-1	TRBJ2-1	few	-	TGCAGCGTCGATCGGAGGGGGGGTGGCTCCTACAATGAGCAGTTCTTC	CSVDRRGGGSYNEQFF
TRBV6-6	TRBJ1-2	few	-	TGTGCCAGCAGTTACCACAGGGTCTATGGCTACACCTTC	CASSYHRVYGYTF
TRBV5-4	TRBJ2-2	once	-	TGTGCCAGCAGCATGTCCCACAGGGCAACCGGGGAGCTGTTTTTT	CASSMSHRATGELFF
TRBV14	TRBJ1-5	-	-	TGTGCCAGCAGCCAGTCAGGGGCCTTCAATCAGCCCCAGCATTTT	CASSQSGAFNQPQHF
TRBV2	TRBJ1-5	-	-	TGTGCCAGCGGACGCGGGGTGAGCAATCAGCCCCAGCATTTT	CASGRGVSNQPQHF
TRBV10-1	TRBJ2-3	once	TRBD2	TGCGCCAGCAGCAATAGCGGGAGGATCTCAGATACGCAGTATTTT	CASSNSGRISDTQYF
TRBV7-2	TRBJ1-4	few	-	TGTGCCAGCAGCCCCCCATCTGAAAAACTGTTTTTT	CASSPPSEKLFF